The 32 T cell receptor beta chains below all came from one sample that was sequenced in a study of metastatic and nonmetastatic thyroid tumors. Nobody among the patients had been given any treatment before thyroid surgery. TCRdb reassembled clones from the PCR reads with MiXCR. The sample yields roughly 33,000 clones, roughly a sixth seen once. Material for sequencing was blood. These receptors all stem from a male donor with papillary thyroid cancer or a benign thyroid nodule (not recorded which). Some clones in this sample may be carry-over from other donors' samples.

This clone was seen at least ten times. Being one base from a much bigger clone, this may be a read error. This sequence joins TRBV20-1 and TRBJ1-2, with 10 bases aligning to TRBD1. V dropped 7 bases and J dropped 4; count of bases not matched to a gene: 6. The germline V gene has CDR1 DFQATT and CDR2 SNEGSKA (reference sequence). This CDR3 is built from 13 residues. CDR3 nucleotides: TGCAGTGATATGACAGGGGGCGCCTATGGCTACACCTTC. It encodes CSDMTGGAYGYTF.

In its sample, this clone was seen many times. The rearrangement uses TRBV5-6 and TRBJ2-3; D might be TRBD2 (6 bases). The CDR3 is 17 amino acids. With 4 bases removed from V and 4 bases from J, the gap between germline ends came to 22 bases. Germline CDR1 SGHDT, CDR2 YYEEEE. The CDR3 reads CASSLRFSGGQADTQYF. CDR3 nucleotide sequence: TGTGCCAGCAGCCTAAGGTTTAGCGGAGGGCAGGCAGATACGCAGTATTTT. Full variable domain (missing parts from reference TRBV5-6 and TRBJ2-3): DAGVTQSPTHLIKTRGQQVTLRCSPKSGHDTVSWYQQALGQGPQFIFQYYEEEERQRGNFPDRFSGHQFPNYSSELNVNALLLGDSALYLCASSLRFSGGQADTQYFGPGTRLTVL.

The chain uses TRBV7-9 and TRBJ1-2; D unresolved. Germline CDR1 SEHNR, CDR2 FQNEAQ (reference sequence). V gave up 5 bases and J gave up 4 bases, with 11 bases separating them. The CDR3 sequence is 13 residues long. CDR3 sequence: CASSPPGSYGYTF. Here the CDR3 DNA reads TGTGCCAGCAGCCCACCCGGATCCTATGGCTACACCTTC.

This clone has at least ten counts. The V and J genes are TRBV30 and TRBJ1-2; D ambiguous. From germline, CDR1 is GTSNPN and CDR2 SVGIG (reference sequence). The germline V and J ends were trimmed by 1 base and 4 bases, with 7 bases remaining between them. This CDR3 has 12 residues. The CDR3 reads CAWSENVYGYTF. CDR3 in DNA: TGTGCCTGGAGTGAGAATGTCTATGGCTACACCTTC. Full variable domain (missing parts from reference TRBV30 and TRBJ1-2): SQTIHQWPATLVQPVGSPLSLECTVEGTSNPNLYWYRQAAGRGLQLLFYSVGIGQISSEVPQNLSASRPQDRQFILSSKKLLLSDSGFYLCAWSENVYGYTFGSGTRLTVV.

Worth noting for this clone: A much larger clone lies a single base off, so this may be a read error. The sample carries other DNA sequences with the same CDR3. V and J are TRBV7-9 and TRBJ2-5; D call uncertain. The CDR3 extends over 13 amino acids. Germline CDR1 is SEHNR and CDR2 is FQNEAQ (reference sequence). The CDR3 DNA reads as TGTGCCAGCAGCTTGGGAATTAAAGAGACCCAATACTTC. It yields the protein CASSLGIKETQYF.

By sample share, this clone is medium-sized (0.01 to 0.1%). The rearrangement uses TRBV6-5 and TRBJ2-1; 8 bases are a match to TRBD2. Germline assignment: CDR1 MNHEY and CDR2 SVGAGI. Losses at the gene ends were 0 bases for V and 5 bases for J; bases not matched to a gene: 6. This CDR3 has 16 amino acids. The DNA for the CDR3 is TGTGCCAGCAGTTACTCCTGGACTAGCAGCGACAATGAGCAGTTCTTC. This encodes CASSYSWTSSDNEQFF.

A single count supports this clone. V and J are TRBV20-1 and TRBJ2-7; 15 bases are shared with TRBD2. The CDR3 loop spans 19 amino acids. Germline CDR1 is DFQATT and CDR2 is SNEGSKA (reference sequence). With 3 bases clipped from V and 1 base from J, the junction kept 13 bases outside the gene matches. The CDR3 DNA follows: TGCAGTGCTAGTCCAATGAGGACTAGCGGGAGGGCCGGTTCCTACGAGCAGTACTTC. Translation: CSASPMRTSGRAGSYEQYF.

The chain links TRBV27 to TRBJ1-5, with unresolved D. Looked up from germline, CDR1 is MNHEY and CDR2 is SMNVEV (reference sequence). V lost 3 bases and J 1 base, leaving 13 bases between the germline ends. The CDR3 totals 16 residues. The chain's CDR3 is CASSLGENESNQPQHF. In DNA, the CDR3 is TGTGCCAGCAGTTTGGGAGAGAACGAGAGCAATCAGCCCCAGCATTTT.

This clone has a count of ten or more. V is TRBV3-1 and J is TRBJ2-1, with TRBD2 matching 8 bases. The ends lost 0 bases at V and 7 bases at J; junction bases unmatched: 2. Germline lookup yields CDR1 LGHDT and CDR2 YNNKEL (reference sequence). The CDR3 contains 14 residues. CDR3 coding DNA: TGTGCCAGCAGCCAAGAGGGACTAGAGAATGAGCAGTTCTTC. Amino acid sequence: CASSQEGLENEQFF.

In its sample, this clone ranks as medium-sized (0.01 to 0.1%). The rearrangement uses TRBV27 and TRBJ1-2, with unresolved D. Germline values: CDR1 MNHEY, CDR2 SMNVEV (reference sequence). CDR3 length equals 14 residues. Trimming shortened V by 3 bases and J by 3 bases, and 11 bases separated the two germline ends. The DNA of the CDR3 is TGTGCCAGCAGTTTCGGCCCCCCCGACTATGGCTACACCTTC. Its protein is CASSFGPPDYGYTF.

This clone was counted at least ten times. V and J are TRBV13 and TRBJ2-7, with D perhaps TRBD1 (6 bases). CDR1 and CDR2 (germline): PRHDT, FYEKMQ (reference sequence). This CDR3 is 14 amino acids long. V lost 5 bases and J lost 2, with 13 bases in between. In DNA, the CDR3 is TGTGCCAGCAGCCAAGGGGGAAGGACCTACGAGCAGTACTTC. It codes for CASSQGGRTYEQYF.

This clone occurred many times. This chain connects TRBV7-6 to TRBJ1-5, with unresolved D. V was cut by 1 base and J by 2 bases, with 6 bases left in between. Germline lookup yields CDR1 SGHVS and CDR2 FNYEAQ. The length of the CDR3 is 14 residues. CDR3 loop: CASSLGEGNQPQHF. The CDR3 DNA sequence: TGTGCCAGCAGCTTAGGGGAGGGCAATCAGCCCCAGCATTTT.

This rearrangement joins TRBV25-1 to TRBJ1-4, with D hard to call. This CDR3 has 15 residues. CDR1 and CDR2 (germline): MGHDK, SYGVNS. Trimming stripped 1 base from V and 8 bases from J, with 14 bases between. DNA for the CDR3: TGTGCCAGCAGTGAATTAACGAGCACTGAAGAAAAACTGTTTTTT. Protein: CASSELTSTEEKLFF.

Ten or more counts support this clone. The chain employs TRBV28 and TRBJ2-1; D may be TRBD2 (6 bases). There are 15 residues in the CDR3. The germline V and J ends were trimmed by 6 bases and 8 bases, with 20 bases remaining between them. CDR1 and CDR2 (germline): MDHEN, SYDVKM. For the CDR3, the DNA is TGTGCCAGCAGACTTAGCGGACCCCTTGATTATGAGCAGTTCTTC. Its translation is CASRLSGPLDYEQFF. Drawing the rest from reference TRBV28 and TRBJ2-1, the complete variable domain is DVKVTQSSRYLVKRTGEKVFLECVQDMDHENMFWYRQDPGLGLRLIYFSYDVKMKEKGDIPEGYSVSREKKERFSLILESASTNQTSMYLCASRLSGPLDYEQFFGPGTRLTVL.

This clone was seen many times. The genes are TRBV3-1 and TRBJ2-3; 8 bases agree with TRBD2. V shed 5 bases, J shed 6 bases, and the junction held 7 bases outside the gene matches. Germline V lookup: CDR1 LGHDT, CDR2 YNNKEL (reference sequence). There are 14 residues in the CDR3. CDR3 nucleotides: TGTGCCAGCAGCACCCGGGGGGGGGACGATACGCAGTATTTT. This gives the protein CASSTRGGDDTQYF.

As regards this clone: A much more abundant neighbour one base away suggests this may be a read error. The chain couples TRBV5-4 to TRBJ2-1; no definite D call. With 0 bases removed from V and 9 bases from J, the gap between germline ends came to 25 bases. Germline-derived CDR1 and CDR2 are SGHNT and YYREEE (reference sequence). The CDR3 extends over 18 amino acids. The CDR3 reads CASSLVSGDWLVTIEQFF. As DNA, the CDR3 is TGTGCCAGCAGCTTGGTGTCGGGCGACTGGCTGGTGACGATTGAGCAGTTCTTC.

This clone has a count of ten or more. The rearrangement uses TRBV7-9 and TRBJ1-1, with a weak D call TRBD1 (6 bases). Trimming removed 5 bases at V and 5 bases at J, with 15 bases between. This CDR3 has 14 amino acids. Germline V gives CDR1 SEHNR, CDR2 FQNEAQ (reference sequence). CDR3 amino acids: CASSPQGRRTEAFF. Written as DNA, the CDR3 is TGTGCCAGCAGCCCACAGGGTCGGCGGACTGAAGCTTTCTTT.

This clone was recorded at least ten times. This chain connects TRBV18 to TRBJ1-1, with D possibly matching TRBD1 (6 bases). Germline-derived CDR1 and CDR2 are KGHSH and LQKENI. The V and J ends lost 0 bases and 3 bases respectively, with 8 bases between them. This CDR3 contains 14 residues. Here the CDR3 DNA reads TGTGCCAGCTCACCACCAGGGGGAGACACTGAAGCTTTCTTT. Protein product: CASSPPGGDTEAFF.

By share, this clone counts as medium-sized. The V and J genes are TRBV6-1 and TRBJ2-6, with 9 positions matching TRBD1. CDR1 and CDR2 from the germline V gene are MNHNS and SASEGT. The CDR3 runs 15 residues. V lost 6 bases, J lost 1 base, and 1 base stayed unmatched. The CDR3 nucleotides are TGTGCCAGCAGGACAGGGGGTTCTGGGGCCAACGTCCTGACTTTC. Amino acids: CASRTGGSGANVLTF.

CDR3 loop: CASSRTSGRGDTQYF. The DNA of the CDR3 is TGTGCCAGCAGTCGTACTAGCGGGAGGGGAGATACGCAGTATTTT. The rearrangement links TRBV12-3 or TRBV12-4 to TRBJ2-3; 13 nucleotides align to TRBD2. V was pared by 5 bases and J by 5 bases, with 4 bases of the junction left unmatched. The CDR3 sequence is 15 residues long.

This clone was recorded many times. The chain has TRBV5-1 and TRBJ1-1; unclear D gene. Per the germline V gene, CDR1 is SGHRS and CDR2 is YFSETQ. The CDR3 spans 12 residues. V gave up 5 bases and J gave up 1 base, with 6 bases separating them. Here the CDR3 reads CASSTENTEAFF. CDR3 DNA sequence: TGCGCCAGCAGTACAGAGAACACTGAAGCTTTCTTT.

The chain carries TRBV7-8 and TRBJ2-3; D unresolved. The CDR3 runs to 15 residues. Per the germline V gene, CDR1 is SGHVS and CDR2 is FQNEAQ. The ends were cut back, 5 bases at V and 2 bases at J, with 14 bases in the middle. CDR3 in DNA: TGTGCCAGCAGCCCTCATCAGGCATCCACAGATACGCAGTATTTT. This translates into CASSPHQASTDTQYF. The complete variable domain, with remaining parts taken from reference TRBV7-8 and TRBJ2-3, reads GAGVSQSPRYKVAKRGQDVALRCDPISGHVSLFWYQQALGQGPEFLTYFQNEAQLDKSGLPSDRFFAERPEGSVSTLKIQRTQQEDSAVYLCASSPHQASTDTQYFGPGTRLTVL.

The chain combines TRBV15 with TRBJ2-7; D may be TRBD1 (6 bases). V lost 5 bases and J 9 bases, leaving 17 bases between the germline ends. The CDR3 length is 13 residues. Germline V gene lookup returns CDR1 LNHNV and CDR2 YYDKDF (reference sequence). CDR3 protein: CATSYGTSRLQYF. The CDR3, as DNA: TGTGCCACCAGCTACGGGACAAGTCGGTTGCAGTACTTC.

V and J are TRBV5-1 and TRBJ1-2; D call uncertain. This CDR3 has 14 residues. Deletions cut 8 bases from V and 8 bases from J, with 22 bases between. Germline V lookup: CDR1 SGHRS, CDR2 YFSETQ. The DNA of the CDR3 is TGCGCCAGAAGCCCAACCGGGCAGGTTGAGGGCTACACCTTC. Translated, it gives CARSPTGQVEGYTF.

The J gene is TRBJ2-3, the V gene TRBV12-5; 14 nucleotides align to TRBD2. Germline V gene lookup returns CDR1 LGHNT and CDR2 FRNRAP. V shed 1 base, J shed 0 bases, and the junction held 3 bases outside the gene matches. The CDR3 is 18 residues long. The CDR3 loop is CASGLARTSGRSTDTQYF. CDR3 nucleotide sequence: TGTGCTAGTGGTTTGGCAAGGACTAGCGGGAGGAGCACAGATACGCAGTATTTT.

This clone appeared many times. The genes are TRBV10-1 and TRBJ2-2; D is ambiguous. There are 17 residues in the CDR3. Trimming left V 1 base short and J 1 base short, with 13 bases between. Germline values: CDR1 WNHNN, CDR2 SYGVQD (reference sequence). The CDR3 coding sequence is TGCGCCAGCAGTGAGTTAGGTGACCCTAGGAACACCGGGGAGCTGTTTTTT. It translates to CASSELGDPRNTGELFF.

This clone was counted a few times. The chain carries TRBV27 and TRBJ2-3; a possible D gene is TRBD2 (6 bases). V dropped 4 bases and J dropped 3 bases, with 23 bases sitting between them. CDR1 is MNHEY, CDR2 SMNVEV, per germline (reference sequence). The CDR3 loop spans 18 amino acids. DNA of the CDR3: TGTGCCAGCAGTTCGCGTCTAGCGCGAGTGGGGGTAACAGATACGCAGTATTTT. Amino acid sequence: CASSSRLARVGVTDTQYF.

This clone was seen at least ten times. Additional DNA sequences in this sample encode the identical CDR3. The V gene is TRBV4-3, the J gene TRBJ2-7; TRBD1 matches 8 bases. Germline assignment: CDR1 LGHNA and CDR2 YSLEER. V lost 3 bases to trimming and J lost 3 bases; unmatched junction nucleotides: 7. This CDR3 contains 15 residues. CDR3 residues: CASSHILTGVYEQYF. DNA of the CDR3: TGCGCCAGCAGCCATATTCTGACAGGGGTCTACGAGCAGTACTTC.

This clone appeared many times. V usage is TRBV6-1 and J usage is TRBJ2-3, with 11 bases that match TRBD1. Germline V gene lookup returns CDR1 MNHNS and CDR2 SASEGT. V lost 6 bases to trimming and J lost 5 bases; unmatched junction nucleotides: 4. CDR3 length: 14 amino acids. CDR3 amino acids: CASRDRGPGDTQYF. CDR3 DNA sequence: TGTGCCAGCAGGGACAGGGGGCCGGGAGATACGCAGTATTTT.

This clone was seen repeatedly, ten times or more. The chain has TRBV12-3 or TRBV12-4 and TRBJ2-2; no definite D call. Trimming removed 6 bases from V and 3 bases from J, with 17 bases in between. This CDR3 contains 16 residues. CDR3 protein: CASSPSGALDTGELFF. CDR3 nucleotides: TGTGCCAGCAGCCCATCGGGTGCTCTAGACACCGGGGAGCTGTTTTTT.

In its sample, this clone was seen many times. The CDR3 nucleotides read TGTGCCAGCTCATCTTCGACGAACACTGAAGCTTTCTTT. Translation gives CASSSSTNTEAFF. This chain links TRBV18 with TRBJ1-1; D unclear. The CDR3 length is 13 residues. The ends were cut back, 5 bases at V and 1 base at J, with 8 bases in the middle. Germline CDR1 and CDR2: KGHSH and LQKENI.

A note on this clone: One end of the junction fails to match germline, which may point to a read error. V and J are TRBV28 and TRBJ2-5; TRBD1 aligns across 8 bases. Germline CDR1 MDHEN, CDR2 SYDVKM. The length of the CDR3 is 13 residues. The CDR3 region has the DNA TGTGCCAGCAGGACAGGGGCTTTGGAGAACCAGTACTTC. This gives the protein CASRTGALENQYF. Variable domain in full (rest from reference TRBV28 and TRBJ2-5): DVKVTQSSRYLVKRTGEKVFLECVQDMDHENMFWYRQDPGLGLRLIYFSYDVKMKEKGDIPEGYSVSREKKERFSLILESASTNQTSMYLCASRTGALENQYFGPGTRLLVL.